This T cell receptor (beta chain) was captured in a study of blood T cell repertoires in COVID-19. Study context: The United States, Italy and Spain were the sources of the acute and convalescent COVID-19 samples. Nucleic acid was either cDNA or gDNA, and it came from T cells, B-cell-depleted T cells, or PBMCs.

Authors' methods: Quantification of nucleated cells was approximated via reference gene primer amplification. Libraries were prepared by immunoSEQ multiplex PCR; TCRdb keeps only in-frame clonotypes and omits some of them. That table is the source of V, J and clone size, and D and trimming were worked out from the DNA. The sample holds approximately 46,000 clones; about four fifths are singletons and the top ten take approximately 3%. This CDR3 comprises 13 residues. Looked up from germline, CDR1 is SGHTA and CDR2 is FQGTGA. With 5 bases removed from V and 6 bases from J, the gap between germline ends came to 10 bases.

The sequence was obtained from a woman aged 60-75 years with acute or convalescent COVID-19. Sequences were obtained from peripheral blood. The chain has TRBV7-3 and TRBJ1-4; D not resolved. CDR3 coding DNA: TGTGCCAGCAGCCGAGGTCAGTATGAAAAACTGTTTTTT. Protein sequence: CASSRGQYEKLFF.